These T cell receptor beta chains were read from a single sample in a study of CD8+ T cells in alopecia areata. Clones were sequenced by immunoSEQ multiplex PCR, and TCRdb holds only the in-frame ones, with some missing. The repertoire holds 110,000 to 150,000 clones, roughly 58% seen once, with roughly a third in the top ten. The source material was CD8+ T cells sorted from blood. The source is a human donor in good health. CDR3s include the opening cysteine and the closing phenylalanine or tryptophan. D genes are given only for firm matches. Size values are once, few and many counts, or a class for expanded clones, and some rows have none.

abundance	d_gene	j_gene	v_gene	len	CDR3nt	CDR3aa
-	-	TRBJ1-1	TRBV27	11	TGTGCCAGCCACCTGGGTAGTGAAGCTTTCTTT	CASHLGSEAFF
-	-	TRBJ2-1	TRBV5-6	11	TGTGCCAGCAGCTCGTGGAATGAGCAGTTCTTC	CASSSWNEQFF
-	TRBD2	TRBJ2-3	TRBV27	15	TGTGCCAGCAGTGCTTTTGCGGGAGGGAGAGATACGCAGTATTTT	CASSAFAGGRDTQYF
-	-	TRBJ2-2	TRBV30	12	TGTGCCTGCAAGGGGTTCGCCGGGGAGCTGTTTTTT	CACKGFAGELFF
-	TRBD1	TRBJ1-2	TRBV19	13	TGTGCCAGTAGTACGAAACAGGGGTATGGCTACACCTTC	CASSTKQGYGYTF
few	-	TRBJ2-7	TRBV7-9	13	TGTGCCAGCAGCTCCGGGATATCCTACGAGCAGTACTTC	CASSSGISYEQYF
-	-	TRBJ2-7	TRBV2	12	TGTGCCGTACCCCGGGACGGAGGCGAGCAGTACTTC	CAVPRDGGEQYF
-	-	TRBJ2-7	TRBV4-2	14	TGTGCCAGCAGCCAAGAAAAACTGAACTACGAGCAGTACTTC	CASSQEKLNYEQYF
-	-	TRBJ2-5	TRBV6-5	13	TGTGCCAGCAAGGTACAGGGTGAAGAGACCCAGTACTTC	CASKVQGEETQYF
-	-	TRBJ2-3	TRBV7-9	12	TGTGCCAGCAGATTGCTGGGAGATACGCAGTATTTT	CASRLLGDTQYF
-	TRBD2	TRBJ2-1	TRBV5-8	18	TGTGCCAGCAGCTTGTGGGGCGGGAGGCTCAGCTCCTACAATGAGCAGTTCTTC	CASSLWGGRLSSYNEQFF
few	-	TRBJ1-2	TRBV2	12	TGTGCCAGCAGTGATACAGCCTATGGCTACACCTTC	CASSDTAYGYTF
-	TRBD1	TRBJ1-1	TRBV15	17	TGTGCCACCAGCAGAGATTTACGGGACAGCCTGGGGGCGGGCGCTTTCTTT	CATSRDLRDSLGAGAFF
-	TRBD2	TRBJ2-2	TRBV27	14	TGTGCCAGCGGACTAGCGGGGTTCGGCGGGGAGCTGTTTTTT	CASGLAGFGGELFF
few	-	TRBJ2-1	TRBV5-1	14	TGCGCCAGCAGCTTGTACCAGGGTTACAATGAGCAGTTCTTC	CASSLYQGYNEQFF
-	-	TRBJ2-7	TRBV28	15	TGTGCCAGCAGTTTAGTTGGACGCAAGACCTACGAGCAGTACTTC	CASSLVGRKTYEQYF
-	TRBD2	TRBJ2-7	TRBV18	15	TGTGCCAGCTCACCCCCGGGGGGATCTCCCCACGAGCAGTACTTC	CASSPPGGSPHEQYF